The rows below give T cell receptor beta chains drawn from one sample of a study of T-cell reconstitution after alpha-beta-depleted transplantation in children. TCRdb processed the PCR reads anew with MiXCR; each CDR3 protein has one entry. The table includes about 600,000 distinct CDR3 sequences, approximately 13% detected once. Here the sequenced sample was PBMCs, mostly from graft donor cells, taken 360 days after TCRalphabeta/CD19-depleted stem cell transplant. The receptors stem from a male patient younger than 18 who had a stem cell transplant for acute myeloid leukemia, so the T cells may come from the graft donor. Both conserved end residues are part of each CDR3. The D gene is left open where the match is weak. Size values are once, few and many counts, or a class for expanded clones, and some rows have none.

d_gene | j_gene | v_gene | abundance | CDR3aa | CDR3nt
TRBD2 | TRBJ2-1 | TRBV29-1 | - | CSVEKRESSYNEQFF | TGCAGCGTTGAGAAGCGGGAGAGCTCCTACAATGAGCAGTTCTTC
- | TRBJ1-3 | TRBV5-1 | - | CASSFGSVTYSGNTIYF | TGCGCCAGCAGTTTTGGGTCCGTCACCTACTCTGGAAACACCATATATTTT
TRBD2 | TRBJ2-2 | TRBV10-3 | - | CAISDWLAGDLNTGELFF | TGTGCCATCAGTGATTGGCTAGCGGGAGACCTGAACACCGGGGAGCTGTTTTTT
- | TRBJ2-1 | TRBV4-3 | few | CASSQGTGVYNEQFF | TGCGCCAGCAGCCAAGGGACGGGAGTCTACAATGAGCAGTTCTTC
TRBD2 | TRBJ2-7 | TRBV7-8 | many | CASSYETSGTYEQYF | TGTGCCAGCAGCTACGAGACTAGCGGGACCTACGAGCAGTACTTC
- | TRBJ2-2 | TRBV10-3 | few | CAIMEQNTGELFF | TGTGCCATCATGGAACAAAACACCGGGGAGCTGTTTTTT
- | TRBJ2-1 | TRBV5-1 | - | CASSSEYYEQFF | TGCGCCAGCAGCTCCGAATATTATGAGCAGTTCTTC
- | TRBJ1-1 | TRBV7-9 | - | CASSPTTDRRTEAFF | TGTGCCAGCAGCCCAACGACAGACAGGCGGACTGAAGCTTTCTTT
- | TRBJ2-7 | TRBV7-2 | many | CASSFRVSEQYF | TGTGCCAGCAGCTTCCGGGTTTCCGAGCAGTACTTC
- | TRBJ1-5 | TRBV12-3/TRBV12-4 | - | CASRGAGEVGNQPQHF | TGTGCCAGCAGGGGGGCGGGGGAGGTGGGCAATCAGCCCCAGCATTTT
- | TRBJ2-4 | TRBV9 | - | CASSVGGGKNIQYF | TGTGCCAGCAGCGTAGGAGGAGGGAAAAACATTCAGTACTTC
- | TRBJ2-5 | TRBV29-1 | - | CSVEPPMNPQETQYF | TGCAGCGTTGAACCGCCTATGAATCCTCAAGAGACCCAGTACTTC
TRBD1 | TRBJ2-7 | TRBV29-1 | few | CSVVTGTGQYEQYF | TGCAGCGTTGTCACCGGGACAGGGCAGTACGAGCAGTACTTC
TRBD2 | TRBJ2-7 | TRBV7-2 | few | CASSIRWREPTYEQYF | TGTGCCAGCAGTATTAGATGGCGGGAGCCAACCTACGAGCAGTACTTC
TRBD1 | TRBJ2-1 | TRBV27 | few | CASSPPGRSTGIRYNEQFF | TGTGCCAGCAGTCCCCCGGGTAGGTCGACAGGGATAAGGTACAATGAGCAGTTCTTC
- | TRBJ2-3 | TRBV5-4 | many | CASSSVWGSDTQYF | TGTGCCAGCAGCTCCGTGTGGGGCAGTGATACGCAGTATTTT
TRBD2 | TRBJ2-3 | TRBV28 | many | CASSLTSGSRDTQYF | TGTGCCAGCAGTTTGACTAGCGGGAGCCGAGATACGCAGTATTTT
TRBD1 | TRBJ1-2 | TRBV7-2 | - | CASSPRLTGVLSYGYTF | TGTGCCAGCAGCCCTAGACTGACAGGGGTCTTATCTTATGGCTACACCTTC
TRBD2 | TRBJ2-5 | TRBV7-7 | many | CASSLRLAGVETQYF | TGTGCTAGCAGCTTAAGACTAGCGGGAGTAGAGACCCAGTACTTC
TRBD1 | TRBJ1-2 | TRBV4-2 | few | CASSQDRWTGINYGYTF | TGTGCCAGCAGCCAAGATAGGTGGACAGGGATAAACTATGGCTACACCTTC
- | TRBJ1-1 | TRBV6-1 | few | CANRGGNTEAFF | TGTGCCAACCGAGGGGGGAACACTGAAGCTTTCTTT